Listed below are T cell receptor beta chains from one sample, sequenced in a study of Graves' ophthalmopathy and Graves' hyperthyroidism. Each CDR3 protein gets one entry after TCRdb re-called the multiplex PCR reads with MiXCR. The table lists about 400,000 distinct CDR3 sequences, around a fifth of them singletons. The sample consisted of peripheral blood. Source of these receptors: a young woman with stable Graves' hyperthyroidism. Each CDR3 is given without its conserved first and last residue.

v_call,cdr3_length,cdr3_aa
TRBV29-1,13,SVEGLAGYQETQY
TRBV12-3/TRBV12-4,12,ASSSGQGAQPQH
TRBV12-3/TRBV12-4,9,ASSSLRDAF
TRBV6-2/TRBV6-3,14,ASSYGTRNRNTEAF
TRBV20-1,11,SARETVSETQY
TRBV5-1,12,ASSLAMEATEAF
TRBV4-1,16,ASSQHPGVGGRDATQY
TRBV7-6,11,ASSLREGYEQY
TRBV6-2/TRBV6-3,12,ASTYHWGRTEAF
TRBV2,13,ASSERPPFPNGYT
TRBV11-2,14,ASSLDRGGRTDTQY
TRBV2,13,ASSAPGSSTDTQY
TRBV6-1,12,ASGRVLVDTEAF
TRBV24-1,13,ATSERGTSKDTQY
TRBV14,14,ASSLIEIAGEETQY
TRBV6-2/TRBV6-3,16,ASSYSPSDDASTDTQY
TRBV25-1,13,ASSEGSSDVSEQY
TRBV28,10,VSSLSATEAF
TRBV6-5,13,ASSYSFAGTGELF
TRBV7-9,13,ASSFLRTLGTEAF
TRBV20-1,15,SAPRRGPPILQETQY
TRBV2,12,ASSGGQGASEAF